Listed here are 6 T cell receptor beta chains from one sample, sequenced in a study of siplizumab effects on memory and regulatory T cells. Method: immunoSEQ multiplex PCR; TCRdb's copy keeps in-frame clones and lacks some. Found here are tens of thousands of clones, roughly 90% of them singletons; the top ten hold approximately 0.35%. Sequenced input: naive CD8+ T cells sorted from blood. The receptors here all came from a human donor in good health.

The chain uses TRBV7-9 and TRBJ1-2; 8 positions match TRBD1. CDR1 and CDR2 from the germline V gene are SEHNR and FQNEAQ (reference sequence). The CDR3 extends over 15 amino acids. Trimming took 8 bases from V and 8 from J; bases not matched to a gene: 16. For the CDR3, the DNA is TGTGCCAGCTTCAGGGGAGGACAGGGACTTGCGGGCTACACCTTC. Translated, it gives CASFRGGQGLAGYTF. The variable domain in full, completed from reference TRBV7-9 and TRBJ1-2, reads DTGVSQNPRHKITKRGQNVTFRCDPISEHNRLYWYRQTLGQGPEFLTYFQNEAQLEKSRLLSDRFSAERPKGSFSTLEIQRTEQGDSAMYLCASFRGGQGLAGYTFGSGTRLTVV.

The chain uses TRBV9 and TRBJ1-2; a weak D match, TRBD1 (5 bases). The CDR3 has 15 amino acids. Germline CDR1 SGDLS, CDR2 YYNGEE. Trimming took 2 bases from V and 0 from J, leaving 11 bases between them. In nucleotides, the CDR3 is TGTGCCAGCAGCGTGCTCGGGGGAGCTAACTATGGCTACACCTTC. This translates into CASSVLGGANYGYTF.

The rearrangement links TRBV29-1 to TRBJ1-2; perhaps TRBD1 as D (6 bases). This CDR3 has 15 residues. V lost 2 bases and J 3 bases, leaving 16 bases between the germline ends. The germline V gene encodes CDR1 SQVTM and CDR2 ANQGSEA. The DNA of the CDR3 is TGCAGCGTTGAACTACGGGGGGCCTGGGACTATGGCTACACCTTC. This codes for CSVELRGAWDYGYTF. The full variable domain, its missing parts supplied by reference TRBV29-1 and TRBJ1-2, is SAVISQKPSRDICQRGTSLTIQCQVDSQVTMMFWYRQQPGQSLTLIATANQGSEATYESGFVIDKFPISRPNLTFSTLTVSNMSPEDSSIYLCSVELRGAWDYGYTFGSGTRLTVV.

The chain carries TRBV2 and TRBJ2-3; no firm D call. V lost 7 bases to trimming and J lost 3 bases, with 14 bases between them. In germline, CDR1 is SNHLY, CDR2 FYNNEI. This CDR3 region has 14 residues. The CDR3: CASTEGGDTDTQYF. CDR3 sequence (DNA): TGTGCCAGCACCGAAGGTGGGGATACAGATACGCAGTATTTT. The full variable domain, its missing parts supplied by reference TRBV2 and TRBJ2-3, is EPEVTQTPSHQVTQMGQEVILRCVPISNHLYFYWYRQILGQKVEFLVSFYNNEISEKSEIFDDQFSVERPDGSNFTLKIRSTKLEDSAMYFCASTEGGDTDTQYFGPGTRLTVL.

The rearrangement joins TRBV4-1 to TRBJ2-5; D is unclear. Germline loops: CDR1 MGHRA, CDR2 YSYEKL. V lost 4 bases and J 1 base, leaving 7 bases between the germline ends. This CDR3 has 13 amino acids. CDR3 DNA sequence: TGCGCCAGCAGCCTCTACATCCAAGAGACCCAGTACTTC. It is translated as CASSLYIQETQYF.

This rearrangement joins TRBV5-4 to TRBJ2-7, with 8 nucleotides matching TRBD2. This CDR3 contains 14 residues. Trimming removed 5 bases from V and 3 bases from J; junction bases left unmatched: 7. CDR1 and CDR2 from the germline V gene are SGHNT and YYREEE (reference sequence). The CDR3 DNA follows: TGTGCCAGCAGATTTAGTAGCGGGGACTACGAGCAGTACTTC. Protein: CASRFSSGDYEQYF. The full variable domain, with the rest looked up from reference TRBV5-4 and TRBJ2-7, is ETGVTQSPTHLIKTRGQQVTLRCSSQSGHNTVSWYQQALGQGPQFIFQYYREEENGRGNFPPRFSGLQFPNYSSELNVNALELDDSALYLCASRFSSGDYEQYFGPGTRLTVT.